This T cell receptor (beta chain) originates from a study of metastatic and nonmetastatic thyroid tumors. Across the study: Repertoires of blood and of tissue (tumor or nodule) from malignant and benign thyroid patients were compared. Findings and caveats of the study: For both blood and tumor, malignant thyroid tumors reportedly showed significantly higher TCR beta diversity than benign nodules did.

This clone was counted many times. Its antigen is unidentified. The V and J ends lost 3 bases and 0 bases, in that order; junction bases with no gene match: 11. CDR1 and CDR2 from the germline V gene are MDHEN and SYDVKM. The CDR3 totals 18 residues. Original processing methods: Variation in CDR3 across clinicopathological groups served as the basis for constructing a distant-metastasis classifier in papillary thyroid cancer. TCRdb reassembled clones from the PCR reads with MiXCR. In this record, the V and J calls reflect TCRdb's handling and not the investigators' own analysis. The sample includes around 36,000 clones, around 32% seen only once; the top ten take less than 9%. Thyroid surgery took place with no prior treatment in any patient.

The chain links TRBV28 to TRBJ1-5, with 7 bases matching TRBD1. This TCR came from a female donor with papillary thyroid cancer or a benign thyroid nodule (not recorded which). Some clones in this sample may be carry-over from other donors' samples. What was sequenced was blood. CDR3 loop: CASSFYARTGDSNQPQHF. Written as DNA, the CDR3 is TGTGCCAGCAGTTTTTATGCCCGGACAGGTGATAGCAATCAGCCCCAGCATTTT.